These 32 T cell receptor beta chains came from one sample sequenced in a study of blood T cell repertoires in COVID-19. The data were produced by immunoSEQ multiplex PCR, yet TCRdb's version contains in-frame clones alone and is incomplete. Of some 180,000 clones in the sample, 70% to 80% were seen once. The sample consisted of PBMCs or T cells enriched from blood (not recorded which). The receptors originated from a man in his 60s who had been exposed to COVID-19.

V usage is TRBV7-2 and J usage is TRBJ2-7, with D unresolved. V lost 5 bases to trimming and J lost 3 bases, with 11 bases between them. This CDR3 contains 13 residues. The germline V gene has CDR1 SGHTA and CDR2 FQGNSA. The CDR3 loop is CASSPPGDYEQYF. For the CDR3, the DNA is TGTGCCAGCAGCCCACCCGGAGACTACGAGCAGTACTTC.

This chain links TRBV19 with TRBJ1-2, with 7 positions matching TRBD1. J was trimmed by 2 bases and V by 7 bases; bases with no gene match: 7. Germline lookup yields CDR1 LNHDA and CDR2 SQIVND (reference sequence). This CDR3 contains 14 residues. The CDR3 region has the DNA TGTGCCAGTACCCGACAGGGCGTCAACTATGGCTACACCTTC. The encoded protein is CASTRQGVNYGYTF.

This clone occurred a few times. The V call is TRBV19, the J call TRBJ1-5; no firm D call. Germline loops: CDR1 LNHDA, CDR2 SQIVND (reference sequence). The CDR3 loop spans 15 amino acids. The ends were cut back, 4 bases at V and 6 bases at J, with 16 bases in the middle. CDR3 sequence (DNA): TGTGCCAGTAGTACCCAGGCGTCCAGCCTTCAGCCCCAGCATTTT. This sequence encodes CASSTQASSLQPQHF.

J is TRBJ1-1 and V is TRBV7-6; D is undetermined. CDR1 and CDR2 from the germline V gene are SGHVS and FNYEAQ. The CDR3 loop spans 15 amino acids. Trimming removed 2 bases at V and 0 bases at J, with 10 bases between. In nucleotides, the CDR3 is TGTGCCAGCAGCTTAATGGCAGGAATGAACACTGAAGCTTTCTTT. Protein: CASSLMAGMNTEAFF.

The chain has TRBV19 and TRBJ2-7; D is uncertain. The CDR3 loop spans 13 amino acids. V gave up 5 bases and J gave up 0 bases, with 8 bases separating them. In germline, CDR1 is LNHDA, CDR2 SQIVND (reference sequence). CDR3: CASSLGPSYEQYF. Written as DNA, the CDR3 is TGTGCCAGTAGTCTGGGCCCCTCCTACGAGCAGTACTTC.

This clone came up a few times. The rearrangement links TRBV10-2 to TRBJ2-7, with 7 bases that match TRBD2. With V trimmed by 6 bases and J by 1 base, 6 bases remained unmatched. This CDR3 has 14 residues. Per the germline V gene, CDR1 is WSHSY and CDR2 is SAAADI. Here the CDR3 reads CASRGGGSSYEQYF. CDR3 DNA: TGCGCCAGCAGGGGCGGCGGGAGTTCCTACGAGCAGTACTTC.

The CDR3 DNA is TGTGCCAGTGCTGCGGGCCTGAGAACAGATAGTACGCAGTATTTT. As protein: CASAAGLRTDSTQYF. This chain joins TRBV19 and TRBJ2-3; a possible D gene is TRBD2 (5 bases). Trimming pared 8 bases from V and 8 bases from J, leaving 23 bases between. From germline, CDR1 is LNHDA and CDR2 SQIVND (reference sequence). The CDR3 length is 15 residues.

This rearrangement joins TRBV28 to TRBJ1-1, with 7 nucleotides matching TRBD1. With 6 bases clipped from V and 0 bases from J, the junction kept 10 bases outside the gene matches. Germline V gene data show CDR1 as MDHEN and CDR2 as SYDVKM. The CDR3 has 16 amino acids. The DNA of the CDR3 is TGTGCCAGCAGAAATAGACAGGGATCGATGAACACTGAAGCTTTCTTT. Translated, it gives CASRNRQGSMNTEAFF.

The V call is TRBV20-1, the J call TRBJ2-3, with 9 bases identical to TRBD2. This CDR3 comprises 15 residues. J lost 4 bases, V lost 3 bases, and 8 bases had no gene match. CDR1 is DFQATT and CDR2 is SNEGSKA in the germline V gene (reference sequence). CDR3 in amino acids: CSASGVAGVADTQYF. The CDR3 coding sequence is TGCAGTGCTAGTGGGGTAGCGGGAGTGGCAGATACGCAGTATTTT.

V gene TRBV5-1 combines with J gene TRBJ2-5, with 7 nucleotides matching TRBD2. The CDR3 has 15 amino acids. V lost 4 bases and J lost 5; bases outside the gene matches: 11. Germline V gene sequence: CDR1 SGHRS, CDR2 YFSETQ. CDR3 amino acids: CASSPLGGAGETQYF. The CDR3 DNA sequence: TGCGCCAGCAGCCCGTTGGGGGGAGCGGGGGAGACCCAGTACTTC. The whole variable domain, remainder taken from reference TRBV5-1 and TRBJ2-5, is KAGVTQTPRYLIKTRGQQVTLSCSPISGHRSVSWYQQTPGQGLQFLFEYFSETQRNKGNFPGRFSGRQFSNSRSEMNVSTLELGDSALYLCASSPLGGAGETQYFGPGTRLLVL.

The chain is built from TRBV28 and TRBJ2-2; D call uncertain. Germline values: CDR1 MDHEN, CDR2 SYDVKM. The CDR3 spans 12 residues. V lost 6 bases and J lost 6, with 8 bases in between. CDR3 loop: CASSPLSGELFF. The CDR3 DNA reads as TGTGCCAGCAGCCCACTCTCCGGGGAGCTGTTTTTT.

The chain has TRBV27 and TRBJ2-7, with 10 bases lining up with TRBD1. Trimming removed 3 bases from V and 5 bases from J; junction bases left unmatched: 4. The CDR3 loop spans 14 amino acids. Germline lookup yields CDR1 MNHEY and CDR2 SMNVEV (reference sequence). CDR3: CASSFTGQGNEQYF. DNA for the CDR3: TGTGCCAGCAGTTTTACGGGACAGGGGAACGAGCAGTACTTC.

The chain recombines TRBV19 with TRBJ2-1, with a weak D call TRBD2 (7 bases). The germline V gene encodes CDR1 LNHDA and CDR2 SQIVND (reference sequence). V was trimmed by 7 bases and J by 8 bases, leaving 15 bases between them. This CDR3 has 13 amino acids. The CDR3 sequence is CASTLGAGDEQFF. The CDR3 DNA reads TGTGCCAGTACCCTGGGGGCGGGGGATGAGCAGTTCTTC.

The chain couples TRBV4-3 to TRBJ2-7; no clear D. Trimming cost V 0 bases and J 6 bases, with 9 bases left between them. The germline gives CDR1 LGHNA, CDR2 YSLEER. The CDR3 spans 13 residues. DNA for the CDR3: TGCGCCAGCAGCCAAGATACGATCGGCGAGCAGTACTTC. The encoded protein is CASSQDTIGEQYF.

The chain carries TRBV5-1 and TRBJ2-2; 7 bases align to TRBD2. Germline CDR1 SGHRS, CDR2 YFSETQ. V was clipped by 3 bases and J by 5 bases; unmatched bases: 7. This CDR3 is 15 amino acids long. CDR3 nucleotide sequence: TGCGCCAGCAGCTGGGGCGGGGGAAAAACCGGGGAGCTGTTTTTT. Amino acids: CASSWGGGKTGELFF.

Concerning this clone itself: Germline is not matched at one junction end, which may reflect a read error. The CDR3 loop is CASSSTSF. Here the CDR3 DNA reads TGTGCCAGCAGTTCGACTAGTTTC. The chain is built from TRBV27 and TRBJ2-7; TRBD2 might be the D (6 bases). Germline V gene data show CDR1 as MNHEY and CDR2 as SMNVEV (reference sequence). The CDR3 totals 8 residues.

The rearrangement joins TRBV23-1 to TRBJ1-4; D remains unclear. TRBV23-1 is marked as an open reading frame, function uncertain. Trimming took 0 bases from V and 6 from J, leaving 20 bases between them. CDR3 length: 18 amino acids. CDR3 protein: CASSQSGETRPPDEKLFF. The CDR3, as DNA: TGCGCCAGCAGTCAATCGGGAGAGACAAGACCTCCGGATGAAAAACTGTTTTTT.

In this sample, this clone turned up many times. Other DNA sequences in the sample encode the same CDR3. The V gene is TRBV5-1, the J gene TRBJ2-5, with 9 bases that match TRBD2. The CDR3 is 15 amino acids. Per germline, CDR1 SGHRS and CDR2 YFSETQ. V dropped 0 bases and J dropped 2; count of bases not matched to a gene: 2. The CDR3 DNA sequence: TGCGCCAGCAGCTTGGGGCTAGCGGGGCAAGAGACCCAGTACTTC. Its protein product is CASSLGLAGQETQYF.

The chain combines TRBV10-3 with TRBJ2-3; the match to TRBD2 covers 8 bases. After removal of 1 base from V and 1 base from J, the junction contained 4 bases not matched to a gene. Germline V gene lookup returns CDR1 ENHRY and CDR2 SYGVKD. This CDR3 has 16 residues. In DNA form, the CDR3 reads TGTGCCATCAGTGAGTTTAGCGGGGTGGGCACAGATACGCAGTATTTT. Translated, it gives CAISEFSGVGTDTQYF.

The V gene is TRBV3-1 (or the pseudogene TRBV3-2), the J gene TRBJ2-2; 8 bases agree with TRBD2. Trimming took 3 bases from V and 8 from J; bases not matched to a gene: 8. The CDR3 totals 15 residues. Germline V CDR1 and CDR2: LGHDT, YNNKEL (reference sequence). The CDR3 coding sequence is TGTGCCAGCAGCCACGACGGGACTAGTGCTGGGGAGCTGTTTTTT. As protein: CASSHDGTSAGELFF.

The J gene is TRBJ2-1, the V gene TRBV5-8; tentative D call: TRBD2 (5 bases). The V end lost 4 bases, the J end lost 7 bases, and 12 bases lay between the germline ends. There are 13 residues in the CDR3. Germline values: CDR1 SGHTS, CDR2 YDEGEE. The CDR3: CASSRTGPNEQFF. In DNA form, the CDR3 reads TGTGCCAGCAGCAGGACTGGACCAAATGAGCAGTTCTTC. The variable domain in full, with the rest retrieved from reference TRBV5-8 and TRBJ2-1, is EAGVTQSPTHLIKTRGQQATLRCSPISGHTSVYWYQQALGLGLQFLLWYDEGEERNRGNFPPRFSGRQFPNYSSELNVNALELEDSALYLCASSRTGPNEQFFGPGTRLTVL.

The gene calls are TRBV27 and TRBJ2-7; a weak D match, TRBD2 (5 bases). The CDR3 consists of 14 residues. The germline V and J ends were trimmed by 5 bases and 0 bases, with 11 bases remaining between them. Germline CDR1 is MNHEY and CDR2 is SMNVEV (reference sequence). CDR3 in amino acids: CASSEGRGSYEQYF. Written as DNA, the CDR3 is TGTGCCAGCAGTGAGGGCCGGGGCTCCTACGAGCAGTACTTC.

This clone was seen only a few times. The V and J genes are TRBV6-4 and TRBJ2-3, with 13 bases lining up with TRBD2. V was clipped by 3 bases and J by 0 bases; unmatched bases: 0. Germline V gene data show CDR1 as MRHNA and CDR2 as SNTAGT. The CDR3 is made up of 16 amino acids. The CDR3 nucleotides are TGTGCCAGCAGTGAACTAGCGGGAGGGAGCACAGATACGCAGTATTTT. As protein: CASSELAGGSTDTQYF.

The chain links TRBV7-9 to TRBJ1-2; D possibly corresponds to TRBD1 (6 bases). Germline V gene data show CDR1 as SEHNR and CDR2 as FQNEAQ (reference sequence). V was cut by 6 bases and J by 3 bases, with 14 bases left in between. The CDR3 has 14 amino acids. DNA for the CDR3: TGTGCCAGCAGGAGAACAGGGACGGACTATGGCTACACCTTC. The encoded protein is CASRRTGTDYGYTF.

This chain connects TRBV2 to TRBJ1-2; D might be TRBD1 (6 bases). The CDR3 runs to 12 residues. Trimming shortened V by 7 bases and J by 8 bases, and 14 bases separated the two germline ends. Germline values: CDR1 SNHLY, CDR2 FYNNEI. The CDR3 DNA sequence: TGTGCCAGCACCGTGGGGGGGCTCGGCTACACCTTC. Its translation is CASTVGGLGYTF.

A single count supports this clone. The chain's CDR3 is CASSPPGRQGASGYTF. Here the CDR3 DNA reads TGTGCCAGCAGTCCTCCCGGGAGGCAGGGGGCATCCGGCTACACCTTC. The chain combines TRBV28 with TRBJ1-2; TRBD1 agrees at 8 bases. V trimming: 5 bases; J trimming: 8 bases; junction bases outside the gene matches: 16. Germline V gives CDR1 MDHEN, CDR2 SYDVKM. There are 16 residues in the CDR3.

J is TRBJ2-7 and V is TRBV19; 7 positions match TRBD2. Trimming cost V 11 bases and J 6 bases; bases outside gene matches: 7. The CDR3 consists of 11 residues. Germline assignment: CDR1 LNHDA and CDR2 SQIVND (reference sequence). The CDR3 sequence: CASLGRGEQYF. In DNA form, the CDR3 reads TGTGCCTCCCTGGGGAGGGGCGAGCAGTACTTC.

J is TRBJ1-1 and V is TRBV19; tentative D call: TRBD1 (5 bases). Germline CDR1 LNHDA, CDR2 SQIVND (reference sequence). This CDR3 contains 13 residues. Trimming removed 8 bases at V and 2 bases at J, with 12 bases between. The chain's CDR3 is CASGAGVNTEAFF. The CDR3 DNA is TGTGCCAGTGGTGCGGGGGTTAACACTGAAGCTTTCTTT.

The chain carries TRBV14 and TRBJ2-7; 8 bases are a match to TRBD1. Germline V CDR1 and CDR2: SGHDN, FVKESK. Trimming removed 0 bases from V and 1 base from J; junction bases left unmatched: 14. The length of the CDR3 is 19 residues. The CDR3 DNA follows: TGTGCCAGCAGCCAAGATGGGGCGACAGGGGTTTGGAGGTCCTACGAGCAGTACTTC. Translated: CASSQDGATGVWRSYEQYF.

V and J are TRBV5-1 and TRBJ2-7, with 8 bases that match TRBD1. Losses at the gene ends were 0 bases for V and 1 base for J; bases not matched to a gene: 3. There are 15 residues in the CDR3. Germline values: CDR1 SGHRS, CDR2 YFSETQ. The CDR3, as DNA: TGCGCCAGCAGCTTGGAGGGACAGGCATCCTACGAGCAGTACTTC. Amino acid sequence: CASSLEGQASYEQYF.

V and J are TRBV29-1 and TRBJ1-1, with 7 bases fitting TRBD1. This CDR3 has 11 residues. The V gene end was trimmed by 7 bases and the J gene end by 6 bases; junction bases not matched to a gene: 5. Germline CDR1 is SQVTM and CDR2 is ANQGSEA. CDR3: CSGGTGAEAFF. The CDR3 DNA reads as TGCAGCGGTGGTACAGGGGCTGAAGCTTTCTTT.

The chain couples TRBV27 to TRBJ1-2; tentative D call: TRBD1 (5 bases). V was cut by 6 bases and J by 4 bases, with 15 bases left in between. Germline loops: CDR1 MNHEY, CDR2 SMNVEV (reference sequence). This CDR3 region has 14 residues. CDR3 sequence reads: CASRQGGAFYGYTF. CDR3 in DNA: TGTGCCAGCAGGCAGGGAGGGGCGTTCTATGGCTACACCTTC.